The 31 T cell receptor beta chains in this list originate from one sample, sequenced in a study of cytomegalovirus exposure and HLA in healthy donors (dated 2017 in TCRdb). Libraries were constructed by the immunoSEQ multiplex PCR assay. The multiplex PCR relied on a mix of 60 forward primers for TCR Vbeta segments and 13 reverse primers for TCR Jbeta segments. TCRdb retrieved this table from immuneACCESS and kept in-frame rearrangements only. Not all clones are present; in checked studies, unresolved V genes account for under half, and no reason is known for the remainder. The sample has roughly 110,000 clones on record, approximately 85% of them singletons. The ten largest clones take up roughly 1.6% of the sample. The sequenced material came from PBMCs. All receptors derive from a man between 45 and 60 years old in good health and CMV-seronegative.

V and J are TRBV14 and TRBJ1-1, with D unclear. The germline CDR1 and CDR2 sequences are SGHDN and FVKESK. V gave up 1 base and J gave up 5 bases, with 11 bases separating them. The CDR3 extends over 14 amino acids. CDR3 residues: CASSQVLESTEAFF. The CDR3, as DNA: TGTGCCAGCAGCCAAGTGTTGGAGAGTACTGAAGCTTTCTTT.

The V call is TRBV9, the J call TRBJ2-2; maybe TRBD1 (5 bases). The CDR3 runs 16 residues. V dropped 6 bases and J dropped 4 bases, with 19 bases sitting between them. CDR1 SGDLS and CDR2 YYNGEE come from the germline V gene. The CDR3 sequence: CASTPGALDTTGELFF. The DNA for the CDR3 is TGTGCCAGCACCCCTGGGGCGTTGGATACCACCGGGGAGCTGTTTTTT.

The chain carries TRBV5-1 and TRBJ2-7; the D is unclear. V was trimmed by 0 bases and J by 5 bases, leaving 6 bases between them. Germline CDR1 is SGHRS and CDR2 is YFSETQ. CDR3 size: 12 residues. The CDR3 spells CASSLGADEQYF. The CDR3 DNA reads TGCGCCAGCAGCTTGGGGGCAGACGAGCAGTACTTC.

The CDR3 bases are TGTGCCAGCAGCCCTCTGGGGGGGGCGGATACGCAGTATTTT. It yields the protein CASSPLGGADTQYF. The chain carries TRBV9 and TRBJ2-3; D may be TRBD2 (7 bases). The V end lost 4 bases, the J end lost 6 bases, and 15 bases lay between the germline ends. Germline V gene data show CDR1 as SGDLS and CDR2 as YYNGEE. This CDR3 region has 14 residues.

The V call is TRBV2, the J call TRBJ2-3; 11 positions match TRBD2. V shed 5 bases and J 0 bases; nucleotides not matched to a gene: 4. Germline V gene sequence: CDR1 SNHLY, CDR2 FYNNEI. This CDR3 spans 16 amino acids. Here the CDR3 reads CASSRLAGSSTDTQYF. The CDR3 nucleotides are TGTGCCAGCAGTAGACTAGCGGGAAGTAGCACAGATACGCAGTATTTT.

The chain employs TRBV29-1 and TRBJ2-1; 14 bases match TRBD2. The junction had 4 bases not matched to a gene; V was cut back by 6 bases and J by 3 bases. Germline V gives CDR1 SQVTM, CDR2 ANQGSEA. This CDR3 region has 15 residues. The DNA of the CDR3 is TGCAGCGTCGGGACTAGCGGGGGTAACTACAATGAGCAGTTCTTC. Its translation is CSVGTSGGNYNEQFF.

Points on this clone: Sequence at one end of the junction differs from germline and may be a read error. The chain is built from TRBV5-8 and TRBJ2-1; 13 bases agree with TRBD2. This CDR3 is built from 16 residues. The V gene's germline CDR1 is SGHTS and CDR2 YDEGEE. The CDR3 protein is CASSLILAGGYSEQFF. CDR3 in DNA: TGTGCCAGCAGTTTAATACTAGCGGGGGGGTACAGTGAGCAGTTCTTC.

The rearrangement joins TRBV7-2 to TRBJ1-6; D not resolved. This CDR3 comprises 16 residues. Trimming cost V 0 bases and J 2 bases, with 8 bases left between them. Germline V gives CDR1 SGHTA, CDR2 FQGNSA. The CDR3 spells CASSLASTAYNSPLHF. The CDR3 bases are TGTGCCAGCAGCTTAGCCAGTACAGCCTATAATTCACCCCTCCACTTT.

The J gene is TRBJ2-7, the V gene TRBV19, with D tentatively TRBD1 (5 bases). Germline V gives CDR1 LNHDA, CDR2 SQIVND (reference sequence). V lost 3 bases to trimming and J lost 2 bases, with 11 bases between them. This CDR3 spans 14 amino acids. CDR3 protein: CASSIPGSTYEQYF. The CDR3 DNA sequence: TGTGCCAGTAGTATTCCAGGGTCCACCTACGAGCAGTACTTC.

Only one count was recorded for this clone. The chain joins TRBV6-4 to TRBJ1-2; tentatively, D is TRBD1 (5 bases). V lost 0 bases and J 4 bases, leaving 9 bases between the germline ends. This CDR3 spans 14 amino acids. The germline V gene encodes CDR1 MRHNA and CDR2 SNTAGT. CDR3 coding DNA: TGTGCCAGCAGTGACTCACAGGCATCCTATGGCTACACCTTC. Protein: CASSDSQASYGYTF.

The genes are TRBV5-1 and TRBJ2-3; the D gene is possibly TRBD1 (6 bases). Germline V gives CDR1 SGHRS, CDR2 YFSETQ. The V end lost 7 bases, the J end lost 3 bases, and 15 bases lay between the germline ends. The CDR3 has 14 amino acids. The CDR3 loop reads CASGRQEGTDTQYF. CDR3 DNA sequence: TGCGCCAGCGGACGACAGGAAGGGACAGATACGCAGTATTTT.

The chain has TRBV18 and TRBJ1-5; D gene ambiguous. Germline values: CDR1 KGHSH, CDR2 LQKENI. Trimming shortened V by 6 bases and J by 0 bases, and 12 bases separated the two germline ends. There are 15 residues in the CDR3. The CDR3 DNA sequence: TGTGCCAGCTCGGACCTGGAGGGTAGCAATCAGCCCCAGCATTTT. As protein: CASSDLEGSNQPQHF.

V gene TRBV30 combines with J gene TRBJ1-6, with TRBD1 matching over 8 bases. The CDR3 totals 16 residues. J was trimmed by 10 bases and V by 0 bases; bases with no gene match: 11. Germline V gene lookup returns CDR1 GTSNPN and CDR2 SVGIG (reference sequence). The CDR3 spells CAWSVPRQGRKSPLHF. The CDR3 nucleotides are TGTGCCTGGAGTGTACCTCGACAGGGGAGAAAATCACCCCTCCACTTT.

This rearrangement joins TRBV14 to TRBJ1-1; no definite D call. CDR1 and CDR2 from the germline V gene are SGHDN and FVKESK. The CDR3 length is 12 residues. Trimming took off 5 bases at V and 3 bases at J, with 7 bases between the two ends. The CDR3 is CASSLADTEAFF. The CDR3 bases are TGTGCCAGCAGCTTGGCGGACACTGAAGCTTTCTTT.

This rearrangement joins TRBV29-1 to TRBJ1-6; D might be TRBD1 (5 bases). From germline, CDR1 is SQVTM and CDR2 ANQGSEA. The CDR3 spans 12 residues. Deletions cut 7 bases from V and 7 bases from J, with 11 bases between. This CDR3 is CSASGDNSPLHF. The CDR3 DNA is TGCAGCGCCTCGGGGGACAATTCACCCCTCCACTTT.

This sequence joins TRBV5-4 and TRBJ2-3; TRBD2 aligns across 10 bases. Germline V gene data show CDR1 as SGHNT and CDR2 as YYREEE (reference sequence). This CDR3 comprises 15 residues. The V and J ends lost 5 bases and 5 bases, in that order; junction bases with no gene match: 8. Here the CDR3 reads CASRERGGPIDTQYF. The CDR3 nucleotides read TGTGCCAGCAGGGAGCGGGGGGGCCCGATAGATACGCAGTATTTT.

The chain combines TRBV7-9 with TRBJ1-3; no definite D call. Germline V gives CDR1 SEHNR, CDR2 FQNEAQ (reference sequence). The V and J ends lost 1 base and 0 bases respectively, with 10 bases between them. The CDR3 runs 16 residues. In DNA form, the CDR3 reads TGTGCCAGCAGCTTAGGGGGAGGGCACTCTGGAAACACCATATATTTT. Translated: CASSLGGGHSGNTIYF. Supplemented by reference TRBV7-9 and TRBJ1-3, the full variable domain reads DTGVSQNPRHKITKRGQNVTFRCDPISEHNRLYWYRQTLGQGPEFLTYFQNEAQLEKSRLLSDRFSAERPKGSFSTLEIQRTEQGDSAMYLCASSLGGGHSGNTIYFGEGSWLTVV.

The chain combines TRBV5-1 with TRBJ1-4; D unclear. The CDR3 consists of 14 residues. Germline V gives CDR1 SGHRS, CDR2 YFSETQ. The V end lost 4 bases, the J end lost 4 bases, and 11 bases lay between the germline ends. CDR3 sequence (DNA): TGCGCCAGCAGCGATTACAATAATAATGAAAAACTGTTTTTT. Its protein product is CASSDYNNNEKLFF.

The chain is built from TRBV7-3 and TRBJ2-3, with a possible D match to TRBD2 (7 bases). Germline lookup yields CDR1 SGHTA and CDR2 FQGTGA. The CDR3 loop spans 16 amino acids. Trimming took off 5 bases at V and 1 base at J, with 16 bases between the two ends. CDR3 amino acids: CASSGAVGGRTDTQYF. CDR3 nucleotide sequence: TGTGCCAGCAGCGGAGCCGTGGGGGGGCGCACAGATACGCAGTATTTT.

This clone showed up just a few times. This chain joins TRBV7-9 and TRBJ2-3; TRBD1 matches at 7 bases. From germline, CDR1 is SEHNR and CDR2 FQNEAQ (reference sequence). Unmatched junction bases numbered 13, after V lost 5 bases and J lost 2 bases. CDR3 length: 17 residues. Here the CDR3 reads CASSPLGGPKYTDTQYF. CDR3 bases: TGTGCCAGCAGCCCCCTAGGGGGCCCAAAGTACACAGATACGCAGTATTTT.

V and J are TRBV7-2 and TRBJ1-2; 8 bases match TRBD1. The CDR3 has 14 amino acids. With V trimmed by 4 bases and J by 4 bases, 5 bases remained unmatched. The germline CDR1 and CDR2 sequences are SGHTA and FQGNSA. CDR3 DNA sequence: TGTGCCAGCAGCTCGGACAGGGCAGGCTATGGCTACACCTTC. Translation: CASSSDRAGYGYTF.

This clone was seen more than once but under ten times. This chain connects TRBV11-3 to TRBJ2-2; 10 nucleotides align to TRBD1. The junction had 7 bases not matched to a gene; V was cut back by 4 bases and J by 5 bases. CDR1 SGHNT and CDR2 YENEEA come from the germline V gene. CDR3 length: 16 amino acids. Written as DNA, the CDR3 is TGTGCCAGCAGCTCACAGGACAGGGGGAGAACCGGGGAGCTGTTTTTT. It yields the protein CASSSQDRGRTGELFF.

The table lists this clone with a count of one. This chain joins TRBV7-2 and TRBJ2-3, with TRBD2 as a possible D gene (6 bases). Germline V lookup: CDR1 SGHTA, CDR2 FQGNSA. CDR3 length: 13 residues. V was trimmed by 6 bases and J by 4 bases, leaving 11 bases between them. CDR3 in amino acids: CASRSSGPDTQYF. The CDR3 DNA is TGTGCCAGCAGAAGTAGCGGACCAGATACGCAGTATTTT. Filled out from reference TRBV7-2 and TRBJ2-3, the complete variable domain reads GAGVSQSPSNKVTEKGKDVELRCDPISGHTALYWYRQSLGQGLEFLIYFQGNSAPDKSGLPSDRFSAERTGGSVSTLTIQRTQQEDSAVYLCASRSSGPDTQYFGPGTRLTVL.

The V call is TRBV19, the J call TRBJ1-1; D not resolved. This CDR3 comprises 13 residues. Germline lookup yields CDR1 LNHDA and CDR2 SQIVND (reference sequence). Trimming cost V 7 bases and J 0 bases, with 9 bases left between them. The CDR3 reads CASTLRVNTEAFF. The CDR3 DNA sequence: TGTGCCAGTACCCTGAGGGTGAACACTGAAGCTTTCTTT.

The chain combines TRBV28 with TRBJ2-2, with D possibly matching TRBD1 (6 bases). The CDR3 sequence is 12 residues long. V dropped 6 bases and J dropped 6 bases, with 8 bases sitting between them. Germline V gene lookup returns CDR1 MDHEN and CDR2 SYDVKM. The CDR3 DNA reads TGTGCCAGCAGGGGGGCCGCCGGGGAGCTGTTTTTT. Translating it yields CASRGAAGELFF.

The rearrangement joins TRBV2 to TRBJ2-3; weak D call: TRBD2 (5 bases). V lost 4 bases, J lost 6 bases, and 14 bases lay in between. The germline gives CDR1 SNHLY, CDR2 FYNNEI. The CDR3 totals 14 residues. The CDR3 reads CASSVVRGGDTQYF. CDR3 bases: TGTGCCAGCAGTGTGGTTCGGGGTGGGGATACGCAGTATTTT.

This rearrangement joins TRBV5-8 to TRBJ1-5; D remains unclear. The V end lost 4 bases, the J end lost 6 bases, and 8 bases lay between the germline ends. The CDR3 is 12 amino acids. Germline V lookup: CDR1 SGHTS, CDR2 YDEGEE. CDR3 sequence: CASSPPGQPQHF. For the CDR3, the DNA is TGTGCCAGCAGCCCCCCAGGTCAGCCCCAGCATTTT. Together with reference TRBV5-8 and TRBJ1-5, the CDR3 gives the full variable domain: EAGVTQSPTHLIKTRGQQATLRCSPISGHTSVYWYQQALGLGLQFLLWYDEGEERNRGNFPPRFSGRQFPNYSSELNVNALELEDSALYLCASSPPGQPQHFGDGTRLSIL.

The genes are TRBV9 and TRBJ1-2, with D possibly matching TRBD1 (6 bases). The V gene lost 0 bases and the J gene lost 0 bases, with 6 bases spanning the gap. The CDR3 length is 14 residues. CDR1 and CDR2 from the germline V gene are SGDLS and YYNGEE. The DNA for the CDR3 is TGTGCCAGCAGCGTAGGGACAGCTAACTATGGCTACACCTTC. It is translated as CASSVGTANYGYTF.

J is TRBJ1-6 and V is TRBV30; D not certain. The ends were cut back, 2 bases at V and 2 bases at J, with 13 bases in the middle. This CDR3 is built from 16 residues. Germline V gives CDR1 GTSNPN, CDR2 SVGIG (reference sequence). The CDR3 loop reads CAWSYGEETYNSPLHF. The DNA of the CDR3 is TGTGCCTGGAGTTACGGGGAGGAGACCTATAATTCACCCCTCCACTTT.

J is TRBJ1-1 and V is TRBV5-6; the D gene is possibly TRBD1 (6 bases). The CDR3 consists of 15 residues. CDR1 is SGHDT, CDR2 YYEEEE, per germline. Trimming pared 2 bases from V and 3 bases from J, leaving 14 bases between. The CDR3 is CASSFGQSQDTEAFF. CDR3 sequence (DNA): TGTGCCAGCAGCTTTGGACAGTCCCAGGACACTGAAGCTTTCTTT.

The chain is built from TRBV10-3 and TRBJ1-3; 11 bases map to TRBD1. CDR3 length: 16 amino acids. J lost 3 bases, V lost 6 bases, and 7 bases had no gene match. In germline, CDR1 is ENHRY, CDR2 SYGVKD. CDR3 nucleotide sequence: TGTGCCATCAGAGGACAGGACAGGGGGCTTGGAAACACCATATATTTT. Translation gives CAIRGQDRGLGNTIYF.